The subject of this entry is one T cell receptor (beta chain). Clones were read by immunoSEQ multiplex PCR, and TCRdb kept only the in-frame ones, dropping some. The sample includes around 66,000 clones, 91% of them seen just once. This sample stems from a study of T cell changes during pregnancy in multiple sclerosis. The sequence came from a female donor in good health, enrolled as a control in a pregnancy study. The sample was peripheral blood, taken in the third trimester of pregnancy.

CDR3 amino acids: CASRRTGTYEQYF. For the CDR3, the DNA is TGTGCCAGCAGGCGGACGGGGACCTACGAGCAGTACTTC. The chain links TRBV27 to TRBJ2-7, with TRBD2 as a possible D gene (5 bases). V was cut by 6 bases and J by 2 bases, with 11 bases left in between. Germline loops: CDR1 MNHEY, CDR2 SMNVEV (reference sequence). This CDR3 comprises 13 residues.